A single sample gave rise to the 22 T cell receptor beta chains below, sequenced in a study of OX40 agonist ivuxolimab in advanced cancers. This table comes from immunoSEQ multiplex PCR, and its TCRdb copy is limited to in-frame clones, with some not included. This table holds 20,000 to 25,000 clones, roughly four fifths found once. Sequenced here: CD4+ or CD8+ T cells sorted from blood, sampled in a trial of the OX40 agonist ivuxolimab. The receptors shown here come from an adult with an advanced solid tumor such as melanoma, head and neck, liver or kidney cancer.

This chain uses TRBV6-1 with TRBJ2-1, with D possibly TRBD2 on 6 matching bases. This CDR3 comprises 13 residues. Germline V gene data show CDR1 as MNHNS and CDR2 as SASEGT. V lost 4 bases, J lost 8 bases, and 12 bases lay in between. CDR3 residues: CASSGGESDEQFF. CDR3 DNA sequence: TGTGCCAGCAGTGGGGGGGAGTCCGATGAGCAGTTCTTC.

The DNA for the CDR3 is TGTGCCAGCAGTCCCCGGCGCAGGCCAAACACCGGGGAGCTGTTTTTT. Translated, it gives CASSPRRRPNTGELFF. The V gene is TRBV28, the J gene TRBJ2-2; D uncertain. This CDR3 spans 16 amino acids. V shed 5 bases and J shed 2 bases, with 15 bases lying between them. Germline CDR1 is MDHEN and CDR2 is SYDVKM.

The chain joins TRBV11-1 to TRBJ2-1, with D hard to call. The CDR3 length is 13 residues. Germline V CDR1 and CDR2: SGHAT, FQDESV (reference sequence). V lost 5 bases and J 2 bases, leaving 7 bases between the germline ends. CDR3 amino acids: CASSLSTYNEQFF. The CDR3 DNA reads TGTGCCAGCAGCCTCTCCACCTACAATGAGCAGTTCTTC. Full variable domain (outside the CDR3, taken from reference TRBV11-1 and TRBJ2-1): EAEVAQSPRYKITEKSQAVAFWCDPISGHATLYWYRQILGQGPELLVQFQDESVVDDSQLPKDRFSAERLKGVDSTLKIQPAELGDSAMYLCASSLSTYNEQFFGPGTRLTVL.

The CDR3 sequence is CASSLLGVSYEQYF. The DNA for the CDR3 is TGTGCCAGCAGCCTACTTGGCGTCTCCTACGAGCAGTACTTC. The rearrangement uses TRBV11-3 and TRBJ2-7; D call uncertain. This CDR3 region has 14 residues. Trimming removed 5 bases from V and 0 bases from J, with 11 bases in between. Germline V gene sequence: CDR1 SGHNT, CDR2 YENEEA. The variable domain in full, completed from reference TRBV11-3 and TRBJ2-7, reads EAGVVQSPRYKIIEKKQPVAFWCNPISGHNTLYWYLQNLGQGPELLIRYENEEAVDDSQLPKDRFSAERLKGVDSTLKIQPAELGDSAVYLCASSLLGVSYEQYFGPGTRLTVT.

The rearrangement joins TRBV9 to TRBJ1-2, with 8 bases lining up with TRBD1. This CDR3 has 13 amino acids. CDR1 and CDR2 (germline): SGDLS, YYNGEE. Trimming cost V 3 bases and J 8 bases; bases outside gene matches: 6. CDR3 sequence: CASSADRAEGYTF. For the CDR3, the DNA is TGTGCCAGCAGCGCGGACAGGGCGGAGGGCTACACCTTC.

The gene calls are TRBV30 and TRBJ1-5; D uncertain. The CDR3 length is 15 residues. The germline V gene has CDR1 GTSNPN and CDR2 SVGIG (reference sequence). V was clipped by 0 bases and J by 0 bases, with 9 bases between them. CDR3 loop: CAWSVGTISNQPQHF. CDR3 bases: TGTGCCTGGAGTGTTGGCACCATTAGCAATCAGCCCCAGCATTTT.

The chain has TRBV9 and TRBJ2-2; D gene ambiguous. Deletions cut 2 bases from V and 6 bases from J, with 5 bases between. The CDR3 loop spans 12 amino acids. The germline V gene encodes CDR1 SGDLS and CDR2 YYNGEE. The CDR3 DNA is TGTGCCAGCAGCGTCCGGGCCGGGGAGCTGTTTTTT. This codes for CASSVRAGELFF. Variable domain in full (rest from reference TRBV9 and TRBJ2-2): DSGVTQTPKHLITATGQRVTLRCSPRSGDLSVYWYQQSLDQGLQFLIQYYNGEERAKGNILERFSAQQFPDLHSELNLSSLELGDSALYFCASSVRAGELFFGEGSRLTVL.

The chain joins TRBV7-9 to TRBJ2-4; 10 bases match TRBD1. This CDR3 is 16 amino acids long. In germline, CDR1 is SEHNR, CDR2 FQNEAQ (reference sequence). V shed 3 bases, J shed 6 bases, and the junction held 8 bases outside the gene matches. In DNA form, the CDR3 reads TGTGCCAGCAGCTTTTCCGGGACAGGGGTGATAAACATTCAGTACTTC. Translated, it gives CASSFSGTGVINIQYF. Complete variable domain (other parts from reference TRBV7-9 and TRBJ2-4): DTGVSQNPRHKITKRGQNVTFRCDPISEHNRLYWYRQTLGQGPEFLTYFQNEAQLEKSRLLSDRFSAERPKGSFSTLEIQRTEQGDSAMYLCASSFSGTGVINIQYFGAGTRLSVL.

A note on this clone: At one end, the junction sequence differs from germline, possibly due to a read error. The chain joins TRBV7-8 to TRBJ2-1, with D hard to call. Per the germline V gene, CDR1 is SGHVS and CDR2 is FQNEAQ. This CDR3 is 12 amino acids long. CDR3 DNA: TGTGCCAGCACCTTAAGAGGAAATGAGCAGTTCTTC. This encodes CASTLRGNEQFF.

This clone was observed a single time. The CDR3 DNA reads as TGTGCCAGCAGCTCCGGACAGGGGGCGCGGGAGCAGTACTTC. As protein: CASSSGQGAREQYF. The chain couples TRBV5-6 to TRBJ2-5; 11 nucleotides align to TRBD1. CDR1 is SGHDT, CDR2 YYEEEE, per germline. CDR3 length: 14 residues. V lost 3 bases to trimming and J lost 11 bases; unmatched junction nucleotides: 9.

The J gene is TRBJ1-5, the V gene TRBV4-1; 10 positions agree with TRBD1. Per germline, CDR1 MGHRA and CDR2 YSYEKL. The V segment lost 1 base and the J segment 6 bases; nucleotides outside the gene matches: 0. The CDR3 is 14 amino acids. CDR3 protein: CASSQGTGGQPQHF. The CDR3 DNA sequence: TGCGCCAGCAGCCAAGGGACAGGGGGTCAGCCCCAGCATTTT.

The chain is built from TRBV27 and TRBJ2-1; 8 positions agree with TRBD2. The CDR3 length is 15 residues. From germline, CDR1 is MNHEY and CDR2 SMNVEV (reference sequence). With 6 bases clipped from V and 2 bases from J, the junction kept 6 bases outside the gene matches. CDR3 sequence: CASREYSGAYNEQFF. CDR3 sequence (DNA): TGTGCCAGCAGGGAATATAGCGGGGCCTACAATGAGCAGTTCTTC.

The V gene is TRBV5-1, the J gene TRBJ2-1, with 8 bases fitting TRBD2. The germline V gene has CDR1 SGHRS and CDR2 YFSETQ. V lost 4 bases, J lost 1 base, and 7 bases stayed unmatched. The CDR3 covers 16 residues. The CDR3 DNA is TGCGCCAGCAGCGCAACCGGGACTAGTTCCTACAATGAGCAGTTCTTC. It translates to CASSATGTSSYNEQFF.

The V and J genes are TRBV15 and TRBJ2-1; 7 bases are a match to TRBD2. The length of the CDR3 is 12 residues. Germline V gives CDR1 LNHNV, CDR2 YYDKDF (reference sequence). With 7 bases clipped from V and 7 bases from J, the junction kept 4 bases outside the gene matches. The CDR3 DNA sequence: TGTGCCACCACTAGCGGAAGTAATGAGCAGTTCTTC. This codes for CATTSGSNEQFF.

The chain has TRBV5-5 and TRBJ1-3, with D unresolved. The V and J ends lost 4 bases and 0 bases respectively, with 14 bases between them. CDR1 and CDR2 (germline): SGHKS, YYEKEE (reference sequence). The CDR3 spans 16 residues. The CDR3 coding sequence is TGTGCCAGCAGCCCAGAAGGCACCTACTCTGGAAACACCATATATTTT. Translating gives CASSPEGTYSGNTIYF.

The chain links TRBV27 to TRBJ2-5; no clear D gene. CDR3 size: 14 residues. Germline CDR1 reads MNHEY; CDR2 reads SMNVEV (reference sequence). Trimming shortened V by 6 bases and J by 2 bases, and 13 bases separated the two germline ends. CDR3 protein: CASSRSYGQETQYF. The CDR3 bases are TGTGCCAGCAGCCGATCATATGGGCAAGAGACCCAGTACTTC.

This chain uses TRBV28 with TRBJ1-2, with D possibly TRBD1 on 5 matching bases. The germline V and J ends were trimmed by 2 bases and 1 base, with 14 bases remaining between them. Per the germline V gene, CDR1 is MDHEN and CDR2 is SYDVKM. The CDR3 totals 16 residues. Here the CDR3 reads CASSLGRGGSNYGYTF. The CDR3, as DNA: TGTGCCAGCAGTTTAGGAAGGGGAGGGAGTAACTATGGCTACACCTTC.

V gene TRBV19 combines with J gene TRBJ2-1; TRBD2 aligns across 10 bases. V shed 0 bases, J shed 0 bases, and the junction held 5 bases outside the gene matches. The germline CDR1 and CDR2 sequences are LNHDA and SQIVND (reference sequence). This CDR3 is 18 amino acids long. In nucleotides, the CDR3 is TGTGCCAGTAGTATAGATGGGCCTAGCGGGAGCTCCTACAATGAGCAGTTCTTC. Translation gives CASSIDGPSGSSYNEQFF.

The V and J genes are TRBV6-1 and TRBJ2-7; possibly TRBD2 for D (6 bases). The CDR3 is made up of 15 amino acids. Looked up from germline, CDR1 is MNHNS and CDR2 is SASEGT. V was cut by 1 base and J by 2 bases, with 12 bases left in between. CDR3 sequence reads: CASSEGRDPTYEQYF. Here the CDR3 DNA reads TGTGCCAGCAGTGAAGGGCGGGACCCCACCTACGAGCAGTACTTC.

The V and J genes are TRBV4-1 and TRBJ2-7, with no clear D. CDR1 is MGHRA and CDR2 is YSYEKL in the germline V gene. The CDR3 length is 13 residues. V was pared by 1 base and J by 1 base, with 5 bases between. The CDR3 is CASSQGVSYEQYF. The CDR3 nucleotides are TGCGCCAGCAGCCAAGGGGTTTCCTACGAGCAGTACTTC.

The chain carries TRBV6-1 and TRBJ2-7; D may be TRBD2 (6 bases). The V and J ends lost 3 bases and 2 bases respectively, with 8 bases between them. Germline V gene sequence: CDR1 MNHNS, CDR2 SASEGT. This CDR3 spans 13 amino acids. The CDR3 coding sequence is TGTGCCAGCAGTGATAGCGGTACCTACGAGCAGTACTTC. Encoded protein: CASSDSGTYEQYF.

This clone showed up just a few times. This chain connects TRBV5-1 to TRBJ2-7, with 11 bases identical to TRBD2. The V segment lost 4 bases and the J segment 6 bases; nucleotides outside the gene matches: 15. Germline V CDR1 and CDR2: SGHRS, YFSETQ. The CDR3 is 17 amino acids. CDR3 loop: CASSPHGLAGGPGEQYF. The DNA for the CDR3 is TGCGCCAGCAGCCCCCATGGATTAGCGGGAGGGCCAGGCGAGCAGTACTTC.